Reported below is one T cell receptor beta chain. The entry originates in a study of blood T cell repertoires in COVID-19. In the study overall: The samples span acute and convalescent COVID-19 from the United States, Italy and Spain. The cDNA or gDNA used as material had been derived from T cells, B-cell-depleted T cells, or PBMCs.

V lost 5 bases and J lost 1, with 14 bases in between. Germline V gene sequence: CDR1 SEHNR, CDR2 FQNEAQ (reference sequence). CDR3 length: 15 amino acids. Assay used: immunoSEQ multiplex PCR; TCRdb lists only in-frame clones, some missing. This table has under 150,000 clones, approximately 85% appearing once. The sample was peripheral blood. V is TRBV7-9 and J is TRBJ1-1; weak D call: TRBD1 (6 bases). The clonotype originates from a woman aged 60-75 years with COVID-19, enrolled during active disease. CDR3 bases: TGTGCCAGCAGCCGTCTCGGGGGGCCGAACACTGAAGCTTTCTTT. Translating gives CASSRLGGPNTEAFF. Drawing the rest from reference TRBV7-9 and TRBJ1-1, the complete variable domain is DTGVSQNPRHKITKRGQNVTFRCDPISEHNRLYWYRQTLGQGPEFLTYFQNEAQLEKSRLLSDRFSAERPKGSFSTLEIQRTEQGDSAMYLCASSRLGGPNTEAFFGQGTRLTVV.